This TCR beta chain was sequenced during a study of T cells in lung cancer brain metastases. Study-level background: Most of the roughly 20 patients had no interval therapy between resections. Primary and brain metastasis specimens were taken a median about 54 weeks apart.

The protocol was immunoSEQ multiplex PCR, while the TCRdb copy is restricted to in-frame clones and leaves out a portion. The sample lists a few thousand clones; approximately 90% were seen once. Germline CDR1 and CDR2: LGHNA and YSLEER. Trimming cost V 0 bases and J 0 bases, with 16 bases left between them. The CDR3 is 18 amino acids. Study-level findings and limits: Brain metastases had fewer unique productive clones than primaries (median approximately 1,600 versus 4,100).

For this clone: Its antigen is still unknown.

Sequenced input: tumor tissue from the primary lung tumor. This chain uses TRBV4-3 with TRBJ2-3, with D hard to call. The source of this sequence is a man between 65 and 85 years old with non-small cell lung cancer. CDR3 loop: CASSQDLPAPTSTDTQYF. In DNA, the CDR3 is TGCGCCAGCAGCCAAGATCTTCCAGCCCCCACTAGCACAGATACGCAGTATTTT.